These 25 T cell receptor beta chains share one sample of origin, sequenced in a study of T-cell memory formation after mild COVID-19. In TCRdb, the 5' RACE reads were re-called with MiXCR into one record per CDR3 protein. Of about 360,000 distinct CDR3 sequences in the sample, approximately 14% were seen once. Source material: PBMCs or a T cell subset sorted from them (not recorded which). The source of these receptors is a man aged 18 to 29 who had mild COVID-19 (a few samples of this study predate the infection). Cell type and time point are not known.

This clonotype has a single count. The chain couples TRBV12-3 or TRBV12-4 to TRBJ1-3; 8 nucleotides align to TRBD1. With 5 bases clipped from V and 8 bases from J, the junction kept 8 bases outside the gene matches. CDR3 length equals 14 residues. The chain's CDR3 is CASSTRQGWDTIYF. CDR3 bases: TGTGCCAGCAGTACCCGACAGGGGTGGGACACCATATATTTT.

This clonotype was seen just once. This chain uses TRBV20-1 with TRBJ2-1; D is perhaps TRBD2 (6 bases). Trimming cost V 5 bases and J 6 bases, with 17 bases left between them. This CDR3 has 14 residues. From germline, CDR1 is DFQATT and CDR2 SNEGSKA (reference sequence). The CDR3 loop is CSAHPWGLLNEQFF. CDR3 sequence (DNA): TGCAGTGCTCACCCTTGGGGACTGCTCAATGAGCAGTTCTTC.

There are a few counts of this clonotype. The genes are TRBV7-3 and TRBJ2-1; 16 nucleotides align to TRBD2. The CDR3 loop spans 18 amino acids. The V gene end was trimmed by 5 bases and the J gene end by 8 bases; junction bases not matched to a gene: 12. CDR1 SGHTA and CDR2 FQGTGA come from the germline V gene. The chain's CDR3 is CASSPYGTSGGAMDEQFF. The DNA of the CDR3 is TGTGCCAGCAGCCCTTACGGGACTAGCGGGGGGGCTATGGATGAGCAGTTCTTC. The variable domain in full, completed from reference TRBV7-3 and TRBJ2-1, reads GAGVSQTPSNKVTEKGKYVELRCDPISGHTALYWYRQSLGQGPEFLIYFQGTGAADDSGLPNDRFFAVRPEGSVSTLKIQRTERGDSAVYLCASSPYGTSGGAMDEQFFGPGTRLTVL.

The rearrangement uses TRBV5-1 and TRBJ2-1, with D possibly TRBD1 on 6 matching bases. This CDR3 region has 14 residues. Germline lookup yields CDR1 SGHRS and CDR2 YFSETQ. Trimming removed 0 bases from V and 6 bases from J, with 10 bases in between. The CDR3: CASSLGQDPNEQFF. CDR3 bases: TGCGCCAGCAGCTTGGGACAGGACCCCAATGAGCAGTTCTTC.

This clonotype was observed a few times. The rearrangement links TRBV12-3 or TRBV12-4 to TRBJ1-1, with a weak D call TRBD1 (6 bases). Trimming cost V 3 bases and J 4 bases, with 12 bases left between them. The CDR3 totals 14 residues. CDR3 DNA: TGTGCCAGCAGTTTCACGGGGGCCGGCACTGAAGCTTTCTTT. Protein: CASSFTGAGTEAFF.

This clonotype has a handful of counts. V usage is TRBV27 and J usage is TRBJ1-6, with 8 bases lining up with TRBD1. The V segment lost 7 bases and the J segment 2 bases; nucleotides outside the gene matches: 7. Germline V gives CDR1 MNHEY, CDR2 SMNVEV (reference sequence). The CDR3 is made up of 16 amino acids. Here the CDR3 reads CASTDRGSAYNSPLHF. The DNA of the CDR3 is TGTGCCAGCACTGACAGGGGCTCCGCCTATAATTCACCCCTCCACTTT.

The CDR3 sequence: CASSPMTGHTYGYTF. CDR3 in DNA: TGTGCCAGCAGCCCAATGACAGGGCATACCTATGGCTACACCTTC. The chain employs TRBV7-2 and TRBJ1-2; TRBD1 matches at 7 bases. The CDR3 extends over 15 amino acids. With 5 bases clipped from V and 4 bases from J, the junction kept 10 bases outside the gene matches. The germline gives CDR1 SGHTA, CDR2 FQGNSA.

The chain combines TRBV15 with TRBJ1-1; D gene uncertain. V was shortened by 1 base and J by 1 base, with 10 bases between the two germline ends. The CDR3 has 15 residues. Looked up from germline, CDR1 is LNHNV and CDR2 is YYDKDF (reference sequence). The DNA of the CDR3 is TGTGCCACCAGCAGAGGAAGCCGACCGAACACTGAAGCTTTCTTT. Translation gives CATSRGSRPNTEAFF.

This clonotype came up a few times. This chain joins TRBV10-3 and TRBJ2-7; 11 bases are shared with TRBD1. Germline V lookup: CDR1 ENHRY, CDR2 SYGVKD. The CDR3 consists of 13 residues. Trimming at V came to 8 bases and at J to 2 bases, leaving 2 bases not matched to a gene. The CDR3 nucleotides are TGTGCCATCGGGACAGGGGGTCCCTACGAGCAGTACGTC. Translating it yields CAIGTGGPYEQYV.

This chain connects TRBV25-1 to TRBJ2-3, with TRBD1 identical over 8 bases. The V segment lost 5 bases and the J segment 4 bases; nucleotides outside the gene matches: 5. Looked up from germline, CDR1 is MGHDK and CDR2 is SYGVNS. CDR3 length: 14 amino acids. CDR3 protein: CASSMTGAADTQYF. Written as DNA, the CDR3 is TGTGCCAGCAGTATGACAGGGGCCGCAGATACGCAGTATTTT.

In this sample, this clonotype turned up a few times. The CDR3: CASSLVLNYGYTF. The CDR3 region has the DNA TGTGCCAGCAGCTTGGTGCTTAACTATGGCTACACCTTC. The rearrangement links TRBV5-6 to TRBJ1-2, with D hard to call. V lost 0 bases and J 1 base, leaving 4 bases between the germline ends. CDR3 length: 13 amino acids. Germline values: CDR1 SGHDT, CDR2 YYEEEE.

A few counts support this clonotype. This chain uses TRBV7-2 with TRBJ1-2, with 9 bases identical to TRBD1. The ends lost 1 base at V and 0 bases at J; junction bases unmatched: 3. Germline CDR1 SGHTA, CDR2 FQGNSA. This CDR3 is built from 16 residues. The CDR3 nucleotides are TGTGCCAGCAGCTTAGGGGACAGGGAAGCTAACTATGGCTACACCTTC. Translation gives CASSLGDREANYGYTF.

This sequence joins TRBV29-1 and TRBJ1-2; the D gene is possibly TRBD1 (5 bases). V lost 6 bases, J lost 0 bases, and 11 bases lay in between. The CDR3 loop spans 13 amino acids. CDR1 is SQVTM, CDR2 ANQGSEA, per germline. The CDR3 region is CSVRTPSNYGYTF. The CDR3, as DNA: TGCAGCGTGCGGACACCGTCTAACTATGGCTACACCTTC. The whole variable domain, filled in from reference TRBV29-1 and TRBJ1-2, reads SAVISQKPSRDICQRGTSLTIQCQVDSQVTMMFWYRQQPGQSLTLIATANQGSEATYESGFVIDKFPISRPNLTFSTLTVSNMSPEDSSIYLCSVRTPSNYGYTFGSGTRLTVV.

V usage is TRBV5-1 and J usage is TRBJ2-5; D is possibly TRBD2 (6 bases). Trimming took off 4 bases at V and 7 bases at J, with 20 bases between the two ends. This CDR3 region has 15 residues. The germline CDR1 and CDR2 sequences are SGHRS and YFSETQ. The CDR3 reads CASSTGTQPQGTQYF. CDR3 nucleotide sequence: TGCGCCAGCAGCACCGGGACTCAACCTCAGGGGACCCAGTACTTC.

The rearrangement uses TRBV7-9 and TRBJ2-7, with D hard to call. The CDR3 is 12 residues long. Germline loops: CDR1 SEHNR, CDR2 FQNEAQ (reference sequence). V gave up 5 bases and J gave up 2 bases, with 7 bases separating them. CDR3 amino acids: CASSSWPYEQYF. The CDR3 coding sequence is TGTGCCAGCAGCAGCTGGCCCTACGAGCAGTACTTC.

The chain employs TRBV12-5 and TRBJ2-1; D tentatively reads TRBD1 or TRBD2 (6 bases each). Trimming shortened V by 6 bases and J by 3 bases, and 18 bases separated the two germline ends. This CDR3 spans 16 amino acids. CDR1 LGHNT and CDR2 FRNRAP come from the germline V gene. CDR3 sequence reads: CASGPRGLKRYNEQFF. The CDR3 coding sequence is TGTGCTAGTGGCCCCAGGGGACTCAAACGCTACAATGAGCAGTTCTTC.

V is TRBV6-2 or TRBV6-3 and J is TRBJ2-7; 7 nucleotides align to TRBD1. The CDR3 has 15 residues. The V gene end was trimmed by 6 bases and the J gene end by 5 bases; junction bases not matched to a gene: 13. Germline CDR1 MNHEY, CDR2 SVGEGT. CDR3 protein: CASSLVLTGSDEQYF. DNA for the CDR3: TGTGCCAGCAGCCTAGTCCTGACAGGGAGCGACGAGCAGTACTTC.

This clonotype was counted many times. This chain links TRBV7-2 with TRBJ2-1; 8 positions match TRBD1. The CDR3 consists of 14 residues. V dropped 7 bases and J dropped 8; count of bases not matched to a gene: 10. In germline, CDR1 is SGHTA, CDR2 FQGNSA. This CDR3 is CASIISGGLDEQFF. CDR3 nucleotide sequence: TGTGCCAGCATCATCTCAGGGGGCTTAGATGAGCAGTTCTTC.

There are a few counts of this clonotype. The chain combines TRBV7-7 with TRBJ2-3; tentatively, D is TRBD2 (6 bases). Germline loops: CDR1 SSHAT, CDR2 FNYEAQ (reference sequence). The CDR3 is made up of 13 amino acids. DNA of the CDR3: TGTGCTAGCGGAGTGTCCGGCACAGATACGCAGTATTTT. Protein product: CASGVSGTDTQYF. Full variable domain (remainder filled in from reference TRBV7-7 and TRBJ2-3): GAGVSQSPRYKVTKRGQDVTLRCDPISSHATLYWYQQALGQGPEFLTYFNYEAQPDKSGLPSDRFSAERPEGSISTLTIQRTEQRDSAMYRCASGVSGTDTQYFGPGTRLTVL.

The CDR3 loop is CASGMAPNGVNIQYF. DNA of the CDR3: TGTGCCAGCGGCATGGCCCCGAATGGGGTAAACATTCAGTACTTC. The chain has TRBV12-3 or TRBV12-4 and TRBJ2-4; unclear D gene. CDR3 size: 15 residues. Trimming pared 8 bases from V and 6 bases from J, leaving 20 bases between.

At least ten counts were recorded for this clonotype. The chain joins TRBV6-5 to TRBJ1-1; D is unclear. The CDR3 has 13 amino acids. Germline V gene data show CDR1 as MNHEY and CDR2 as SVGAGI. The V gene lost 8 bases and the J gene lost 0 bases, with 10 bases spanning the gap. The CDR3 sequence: CASHLAVNTEAFF. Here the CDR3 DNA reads TGTGCCAGCCATTTGGCGGTGAACACTGAAGCTTTCTTT.

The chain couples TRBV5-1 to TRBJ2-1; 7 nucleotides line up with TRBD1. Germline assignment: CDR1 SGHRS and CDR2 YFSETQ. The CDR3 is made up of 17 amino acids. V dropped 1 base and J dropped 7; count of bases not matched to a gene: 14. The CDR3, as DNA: TGCGCCAGCAGCTTGCGAGGGGGCCAACCCCGCTTTAATGAGCAGTTCTTC. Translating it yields CASSLRGGQPRFNEQFF.

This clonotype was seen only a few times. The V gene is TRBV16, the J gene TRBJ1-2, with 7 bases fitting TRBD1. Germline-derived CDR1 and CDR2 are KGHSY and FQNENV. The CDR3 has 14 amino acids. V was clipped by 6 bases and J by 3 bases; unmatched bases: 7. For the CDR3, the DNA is TGTGCCAGCAGACCCCACAGGGGCGACTATGGCTACACCTTC. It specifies CASRPHRGDYGYTF. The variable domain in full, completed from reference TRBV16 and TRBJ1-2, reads GEEVAQTPKHLVRGEGQKAKLYCAPIKGHSYVFWYQQVLKNEFKFLISFQNENVFDETGMPKERFSAKCLPNSPCSLEIQATKLEDSAVYFCASRPHRGDYGYTFGSGTRLTVV.

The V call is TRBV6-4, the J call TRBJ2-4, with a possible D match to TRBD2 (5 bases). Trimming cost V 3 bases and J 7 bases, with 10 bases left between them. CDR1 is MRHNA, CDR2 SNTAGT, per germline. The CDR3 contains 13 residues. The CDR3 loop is CASSEPRENIQYF. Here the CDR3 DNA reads TGTGCCAGCAGTGAACCGAGGGAGAACATTCAGTACTTC.

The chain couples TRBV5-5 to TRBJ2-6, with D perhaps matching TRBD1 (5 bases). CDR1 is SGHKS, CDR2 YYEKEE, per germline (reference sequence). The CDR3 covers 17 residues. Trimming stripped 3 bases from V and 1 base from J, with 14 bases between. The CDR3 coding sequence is TGTGCCAGCAGCTGGCAGGGTCGGATTTCTGGGGCCAACGTCCTGACTTTC. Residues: CASSWQGRISGANVLTF.